This TCR beta chain was identified in a study of T-cell reconstitution after alpha-beta-depleted transplantation in children. For TCRbeta, the library was prepared with unique molecular identifiers. Via MiXCR, TCRdb re-called the PCR reads, giving one row per CDR3 protein. The table shows approximately 800,000 distinct CDR3 sequences, with 15% to 20% occurring only once. Broader study findings: Fresh T-cell production supplied most of the T-cell counts and diversity seen one year after transplant. Expanded clones from the graft, numbering several hundred, reportedly supplied alpha-beta T cells about two months after transplant.

This clonotype has at least ten counts. The antigen is undetermined. V lost 3 bases, J lost 3 bases, and 12 bases lay in between. The germline CDR1 and CDR2 sequences are MDHEN and SYDVKM. The CDR3 consists of 14 residues. The receptor's source is a male patient younger than 18 who had a stem cell transplant for acute lymphoblastic leukemia, so the T cells may come from the graft donor. The chain combines TRBV28 with TRBJ2-7, with unresolved D. The specimen comprised PBMCs, mostly from graft donor cells, sampled 360 days after TCRalphabeta/CD19-depleted stem cell transplant. Here the CDR3 DNA reads TGTGCCAGCAGTTTCGGTGGCCTGAACTACGAGCAGTACTTC. This codes for CASSFGGLNYEQYF.